One TCR beta chain is described in this entry. The data belong to a study of T cell changes during pregnancy in multiple sclerosis. Profiling relied on immunoSEQ multiplex PCR, and the TCRdb table lists in-frame clones only, not all of them. Of tens of thousands of clones listed, 90% to 95% are singletons. With 2 bases clipped from V and 5 bases from J, the junction kept 13 bases outside the gene matches. This CDR3 has 18 amino acids. The germline V gene has CDR1 GTSNPN and CDR2 SVGIG (reference sequence). This TCR came from a female donor with multiple sclerosis, enrolled in a pregnancy study. The rearrangement joins TRBV30 to TRBJ2-3; 13 nucleotides agree with TRBD2. Sample: CD4+ T cells from peripheral blood mononuclear cells, taken before pregnancy. The CDR3 DNA sequence: TGTGCCTGGAGTCCCATTAGACTAGCGGGAGGAGGGATAGATACGCAGTATTTT. This sequence encodes CAWSPIRLAGGGIDTQYF. Complete variable domain (other parts from reference TRBV30 and TRBJ2-3): SQTIHQWPATLVQPVGSPLSLECTVEGTSNPNLYWYRQAAGRGLQLLFYSVGIGQISSEVPQNLSASRPQDRQFILSSKKLLLSDSGFYLCAWSPIRLAGGGIDTQYFGPGTRLTVL.